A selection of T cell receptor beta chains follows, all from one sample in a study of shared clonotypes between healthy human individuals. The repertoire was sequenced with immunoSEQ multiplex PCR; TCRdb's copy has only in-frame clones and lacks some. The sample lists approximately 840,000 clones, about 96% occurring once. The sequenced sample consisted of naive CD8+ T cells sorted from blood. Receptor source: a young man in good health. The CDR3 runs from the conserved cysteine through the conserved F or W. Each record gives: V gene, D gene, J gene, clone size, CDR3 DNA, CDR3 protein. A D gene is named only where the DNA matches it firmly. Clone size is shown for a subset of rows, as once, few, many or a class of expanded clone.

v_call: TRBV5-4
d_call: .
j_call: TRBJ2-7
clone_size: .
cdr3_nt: TGTGCCAGCAGCCTCCACACCTCTACTCCACCCGAGCAGTACTTC
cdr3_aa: CASSLHTSTPPEQYF

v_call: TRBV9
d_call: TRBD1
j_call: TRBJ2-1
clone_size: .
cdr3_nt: TGTGCCAGCAGCGGGGGGACAGGGTCCTACAATGAGCAGTTCTTC
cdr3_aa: CASSGGTGSYNEQFF

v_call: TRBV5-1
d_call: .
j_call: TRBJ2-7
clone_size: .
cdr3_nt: TGCGCCAGCAGCTTGTTGCCAGGACGATACGAGCAGTACTTC
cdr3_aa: CASSLLPGRYEQYF

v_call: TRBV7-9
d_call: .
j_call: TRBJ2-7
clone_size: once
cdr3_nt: TGTGCCAGTCGACCTCCAGGGTCCTACGAGCAGTACTTC
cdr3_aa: CASRPPGSYEQYF

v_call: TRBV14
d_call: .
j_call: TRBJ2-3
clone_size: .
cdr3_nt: TGTGCCAGCAGCCAAGATCCAAGCACAGATACGCAGTATTTT
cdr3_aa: CASSQDPSTDTQYF

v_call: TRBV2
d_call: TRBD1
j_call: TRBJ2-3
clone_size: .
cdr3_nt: TGTGCCAGCATTTCGGGACAGGGGGACCCAGATACGCAGTATTTT
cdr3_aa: CASISGQGDPDTQYF

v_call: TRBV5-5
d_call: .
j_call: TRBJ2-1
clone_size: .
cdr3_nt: TGTGCCAGCAGCTTAAGCGGAAGCTCCTACAATGAGCAGTTCTTC
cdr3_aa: CASSLSGSSYNEQFF

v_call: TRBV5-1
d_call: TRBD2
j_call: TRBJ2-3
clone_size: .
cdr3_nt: TGCGCCAGCAGCCTGAGACTAGCGGGAGGCACAGATACGCAGTATTTT
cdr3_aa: CASSLRLAGGTDTQYF

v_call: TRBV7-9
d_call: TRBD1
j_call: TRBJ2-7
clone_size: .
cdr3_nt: TGTGCCAGCAGCCCCCGGACAGGCTCCTACGAGCAGTACTTC
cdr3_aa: CASSPRTGSYEQYF

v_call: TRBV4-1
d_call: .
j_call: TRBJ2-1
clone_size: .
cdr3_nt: TGCGCCAGCAGCCAAACAGGGTACAATGAGCAGTTCTTC
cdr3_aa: CASSQTGYNEQFF

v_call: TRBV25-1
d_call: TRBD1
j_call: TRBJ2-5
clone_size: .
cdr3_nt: TGTGCCAGCTCCATCAGGCCAGGACAGGGGGCGTGGGAGACCCAGTACTTC
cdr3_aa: CASSIRPGQGAWETQYF

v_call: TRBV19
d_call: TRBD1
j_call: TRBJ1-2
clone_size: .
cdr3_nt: TGTGCCAGTAGTATTATGGGACAGGTCTATGGCTACACCTTC
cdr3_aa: CASSIMGQVYGYTF

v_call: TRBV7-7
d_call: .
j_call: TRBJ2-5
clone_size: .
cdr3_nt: TGTGCCAGCAGCTTACCGGATGGGGTTCAAGAGACCCAGTACTTC
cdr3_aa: CASSLPDGVQETQYF

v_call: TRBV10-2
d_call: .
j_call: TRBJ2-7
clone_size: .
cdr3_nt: TGCGCCAGCAGTGGCGTTTCCCACTACGAGCAGTACTTC
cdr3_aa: CASSGVSHYEQYF

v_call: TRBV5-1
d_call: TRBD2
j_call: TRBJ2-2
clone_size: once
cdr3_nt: TGCGCCAGCAGACCTACGGGGACTAGCGGGACCGGGGAGCTGTTTTTT
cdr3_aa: CASRPTGTSGTGELFF

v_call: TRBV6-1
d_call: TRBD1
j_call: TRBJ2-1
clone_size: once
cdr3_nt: TGTGCCAGCAGTGAAGGACAGGGGGCGGGTAATGAGCAGTTCTTC
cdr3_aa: CASSEGQGAGNEQFF

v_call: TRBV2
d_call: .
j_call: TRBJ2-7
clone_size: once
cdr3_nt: TGTGCCAGCAGTGAGGGGCCTCGAGGCACCTACGAGCAGTACTTC
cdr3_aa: CASSEGPRGTYEQYF

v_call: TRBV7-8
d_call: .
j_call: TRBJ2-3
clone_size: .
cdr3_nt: TGTGCCAGCAGCCGTCGGGCAGGAGTGGTTAGCACAGATACGCAGTATTTT
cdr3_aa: CASSRRAGVVSTDTQYF

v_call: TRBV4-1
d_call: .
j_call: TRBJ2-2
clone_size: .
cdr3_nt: TGCGCCAGCAGCCAAGACCCTGGCACCGGGGAGCTGTTTTTT
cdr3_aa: CASSQDPGTGELFF

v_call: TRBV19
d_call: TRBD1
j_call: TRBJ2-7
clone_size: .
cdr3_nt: TGTGCCAGTAGTCACGGACAGGGGGCACTGAACGAGCAGTACTTC
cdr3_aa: CASSHGQGALNEQYF

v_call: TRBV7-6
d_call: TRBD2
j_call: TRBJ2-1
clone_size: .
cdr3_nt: TGTGCCAGCAGCTTATCTAGCGGGAAGTCCTACAATGAGCAGTTCTTC
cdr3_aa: CASSLSSGKSYNEQFF

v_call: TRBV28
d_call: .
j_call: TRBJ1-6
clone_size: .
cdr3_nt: TGTGCCAGCAGCGTTCTTAGGAGCACCTATAATTCACCCCTCCACTTT
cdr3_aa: CASSVLRSTYNSPLHF

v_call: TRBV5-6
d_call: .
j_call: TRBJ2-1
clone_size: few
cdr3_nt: TGTGCCAGCAGCTACCCGGCTCTCTCCTACAATGAGCAGTTCTTC
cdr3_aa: CASSYPALSYNEQFF

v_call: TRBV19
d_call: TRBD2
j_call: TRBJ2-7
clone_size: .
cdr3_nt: TGTGCCAGTAGTCAACCAGCGGGAGGGCCTTACGAGCAGTACTTC
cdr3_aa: CASSQPAGGPYEQYF

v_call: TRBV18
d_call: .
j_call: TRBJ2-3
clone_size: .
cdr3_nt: TGTGCCAGCTCCCCGGGTGGACCCACAGATACGCAGTATTTT
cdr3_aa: CASSPGGPTDTQYF

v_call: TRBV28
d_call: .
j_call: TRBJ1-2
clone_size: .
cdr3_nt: TGTGCCAGCAGTCAATTGCTACGCCATGGCTACACCTTC
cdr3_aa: CASSQLLRHGYTF

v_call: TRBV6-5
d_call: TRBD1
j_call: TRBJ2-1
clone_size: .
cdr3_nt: TGTGCCAGCAGTTACTCGGCAGGGGGCTTCCACAATGAGCAGTTCTTC
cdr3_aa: CASSYSAGGFHNEQFF

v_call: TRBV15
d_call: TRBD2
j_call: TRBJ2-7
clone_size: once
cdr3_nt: TGTGCCACCAGCAGATCCCTAGCTCTAGCGGCCGAGCAGTACTTC
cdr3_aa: CATSRSLALAAEQYF

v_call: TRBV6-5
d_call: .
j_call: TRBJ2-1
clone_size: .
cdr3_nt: TGTGCCAGCAGTTACAGGGACCCTAAGGATGAGCAGTTCTTC
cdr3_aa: CASSYRDPKDEQFF

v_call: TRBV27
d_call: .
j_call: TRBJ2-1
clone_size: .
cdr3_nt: TGTGCCAGCAGTTTTAGCGGATACAATGAGCAGTTCTTC
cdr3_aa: CASSFSGYNEQFF

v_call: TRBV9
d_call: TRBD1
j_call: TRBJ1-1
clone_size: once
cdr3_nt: TGTGCCAGCAGCGCGACAGGGAATGAGAACACTGAAGCTTTCTTT
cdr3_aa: CASSATGNENTEAFF

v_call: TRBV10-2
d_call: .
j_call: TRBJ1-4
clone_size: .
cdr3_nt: TGCGCCAGCAGTGAATATGGAAGTCGGGAAAAACTGTTTTTT
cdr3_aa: CASSEYGSREKLFF

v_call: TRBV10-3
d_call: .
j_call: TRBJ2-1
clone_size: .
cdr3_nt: TGTGCCATCAGCGGCCCCAATGAGCAGTTCTTC
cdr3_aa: CAISGPNEQFF

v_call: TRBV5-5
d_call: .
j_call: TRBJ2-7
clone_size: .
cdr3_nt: TGTGCCAGCAGCCTCCGGGACGGTACCTACGAGCAGTACTTC
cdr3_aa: CASSLRDGTYEQYF

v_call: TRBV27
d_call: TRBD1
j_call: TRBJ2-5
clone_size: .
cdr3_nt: TGTGCCAGCAGTAACCACATGACAGGGTCTGCTGAGACCCAGTACTTC
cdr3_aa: CASSNHMTGSAETQYF

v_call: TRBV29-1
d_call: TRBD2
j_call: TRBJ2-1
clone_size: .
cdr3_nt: TGCAGCGGGGTGGGAGGGTCCTCCTACAATGAGCAGTTCTTC
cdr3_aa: CSGVGGSSYNEQFF

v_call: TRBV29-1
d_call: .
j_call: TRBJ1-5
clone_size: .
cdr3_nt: TGCAGCGTTGAAGAGGGGTCCAATCAGCCCCAGCATTTT
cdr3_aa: CSVEEGSNQPQHF

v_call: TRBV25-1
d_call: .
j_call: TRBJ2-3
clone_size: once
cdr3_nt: TGTGCCAGCAGTGAGTATCCGGGAATTAGCACAGATACGCAGTATTTT
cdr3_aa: CASSEYPGISTDTQYF

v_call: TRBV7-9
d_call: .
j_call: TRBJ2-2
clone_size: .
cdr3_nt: TGTGCCAGCAGCTCACCCTTAACAGAGAACACCGGGGAGCTGTTTTTT
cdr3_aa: CASSSPLTENTGELFF

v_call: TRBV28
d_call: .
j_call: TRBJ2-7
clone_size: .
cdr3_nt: TGTGCCAGCAACATGGGGATTTACGAGCAGTACTTC
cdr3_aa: CASNMGIYEQYF

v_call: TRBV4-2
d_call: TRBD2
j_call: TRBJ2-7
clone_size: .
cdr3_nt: TGTGCCAGCAGCCAATATAGCGGGAAATCGGGCGAGCAGTACTTC
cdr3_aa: CASSQYSGKSGEQYF

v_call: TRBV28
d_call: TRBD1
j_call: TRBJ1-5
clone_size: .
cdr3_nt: TGTGCCAGCAGTTCAACCGGGACAGGGGGTTTCAGTCAGCCCCAGCATTTT
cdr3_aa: CASSSTGTGGFSQPQHF

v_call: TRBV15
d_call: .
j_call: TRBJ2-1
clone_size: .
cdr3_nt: TGTGCCACCTCAATGGCAGGGACGCTAGCTGTAAATGAGCAGTTCTTC
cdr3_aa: CATSMAGTLAVNEQFF

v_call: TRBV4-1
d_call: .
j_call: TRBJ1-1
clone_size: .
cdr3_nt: TGCGCCAGCAGCCAAGATCCGGGGGGGGCGCAAAATGCTTTCTTT
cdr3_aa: CASSQDPGGAQNAFF

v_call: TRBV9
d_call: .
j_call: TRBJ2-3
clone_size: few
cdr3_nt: TGTGCCAGCAGCCGAACACTGACGGATACAGATACGCAGTATTTT
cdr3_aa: CASSRTLTDTDTQYF

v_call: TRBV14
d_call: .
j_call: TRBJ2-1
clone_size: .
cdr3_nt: TGTGCCAGCAGCCATTTCCGAGGGGGGAATGAGCAGTTCTTC
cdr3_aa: CASSHFRGGNEQFF

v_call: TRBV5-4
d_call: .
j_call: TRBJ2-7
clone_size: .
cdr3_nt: TGTGCCAGCAGCTTCGGTGGGGGCGGCTACGAGCAGTACTTC
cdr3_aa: CASSFGGGGYEQYF

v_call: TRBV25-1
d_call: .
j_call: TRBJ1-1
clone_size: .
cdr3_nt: TGTGCCAGCAGTGAATATCTAGGGTTGAACACTGAAGCTTTCTTT
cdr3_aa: CASSEYLGLNTEAFF

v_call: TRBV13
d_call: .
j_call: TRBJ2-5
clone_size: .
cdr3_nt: TGTGCCAGCAGCTTAGGTCCAGAGACCCAGTACTTC
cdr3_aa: CASSLGPETQYF

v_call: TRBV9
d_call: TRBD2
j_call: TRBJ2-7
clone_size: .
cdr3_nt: TGTGCCAGCAGCGTGGCGGGAGGGACGGGCGAGCAGTACTTC
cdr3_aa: CASSVAGGTGEQYF

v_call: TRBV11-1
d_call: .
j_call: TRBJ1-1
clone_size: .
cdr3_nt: TGTGCCAGCGCTGGGGAGGGGAGCACTGAAGCTTTCTTT
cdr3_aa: CASAGEGSTEAFF

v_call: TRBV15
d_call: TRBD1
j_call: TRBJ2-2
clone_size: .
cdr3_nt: TGTGCCACCAGCGTATCGACAGGGCCTCTCACCGGGGAGCTGTTTTTT
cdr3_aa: CATSVSTGPLTGELFF

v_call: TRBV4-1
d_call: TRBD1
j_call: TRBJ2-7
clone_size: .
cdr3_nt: TGCGCCAGCAGCCAAGATTCGGACAGGGGGTACGAGCAGTACTTC
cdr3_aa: CASSQDSDRGYEQYF

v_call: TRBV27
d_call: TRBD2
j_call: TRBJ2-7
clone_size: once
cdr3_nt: TGTGCCTCTAGCGGGTCCACCTACGAGCAGTACTTC
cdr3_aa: CASSGSTYEQYF